Below, 26 T cell receptor beta chains from the same sample are listed, as sequenced in a study of blood T cell repertoires in COVID-19. Here immunoSEQ multiplex PCR was the method, and the copy in TCRdb shows in-frame clones only, minus some. The sample carries about 270,000 clones, approximately 81% recorded once. Input material: peripheral blood. These TCRs come from a woman aged 55 to 70 with active or convalescent COVID-19.

The rearrangement joins TRBV6-1 to TRBJ2-7, with 10 bases lining up with TRBD1. With 10 bases clipped from V and 1 base from J, the junction kept 10 bases outside the gene matches. The CDR3 runs to 15 residues. CDR1 is MNHNS and CDR2 is SASEGT in the germline V gene. This chain's CDR3 is CATQSGTGESYEQYF. CDR3 nucleotide sequence: TGTGCCACCCAGTCAGGGACAGGGGAATCCTACGAGCAGTACTTC.

The chain has TRBV7-2 and TRBJ2-3, with 8 bases fitting TRBD1. V was clipped by 1 base and J by 1 base; unmatched bases: 7. This CDR3 region has 17 residues. Germline V gene sequence: CDR1 SGHTA, CDR2 FQGNSA. The CDR3, as DNA: TGTGCCAGCAGCTTAGTGCAGGGGGCGCGTGGCACAGATACGCAGTATTTT. It translates to CASSLVQGARGTDTQYF.

This sequence joins TRBV23-1 and TRBJ1-1, with TRBD1 identical over 10 bases. TRBV23-1 qualifies as an ORF whose function is uncertain. The CDR3 has 17 residues. Trimming took 5 bases from V and 4 from J; bases not matched to a gene: 13. The CDR3 spells CASSKGRLGTGATEAFF. CDR3 DNA: TGCGCCAGCAGTAAAGGAAGGCTTGGGACAGGGGCCACTGAAGCTTTCTTT.

The chain employs TRBV10-2 and TRBJ2-7; possibly TRBD1 for D (6 bases). CDR1 is WSHSY, CDR2 SAAADI, per germline. V lost 2 bases and J 2 bases, leaving 10 bases between the germline ends. CDR3 length: 14 residues. The CDR3 is CASSERTATYEQYF. The CDR3 coding sequence is TGCGCCAGCAGTGAGCGGACAGCAACCTACGAGCAGTACTTC.

A remark on this clone: This same CDR3 is encoded by further DNA sequences in the sample. The DNA for the CDR3 is TGCGCCAGCAGCTTAACAGGGGAAAAAGAGACCCAGTACTTC. Its translation: CASSLTGEKETQYF. This chain uses TRBV5-1 with TRBJ2-5, with 7 bases identical to TRBD1. Per germline, CDR1 SGHRS and CDR2 YFSETQ. The CDR3 runs to 14 residues. Trimming removed 2 bases from V and 3 bases from J; junction bases left unmatched: 4.

The chain has TRBV6-5 and TRBJ1-2; 10 nucleotides align to TRBD1. Losses at the gene ends were 0 bases for V and 5 bases for J; bases not matched to a gene: 6. CDR1 is MNHEY and CDR2 is SVGAGI in the germline V gene. The CDR3 covers 16 residues. CDR3 residues: CASSYSTTGGDYGYTF. CDR3 sequence (DNA): TGTGCCAGCAGTTACTCGACGACAGGGGGCGATTATGGCTACACCTTC.

A remark on this clone: Other DNA sequences in the same sample also yield this CDR3. The rearrangement joins TRBV5-6 to TRBJ1-2; D is perhaps TRBD1 (5 bases). Per the germline V gene, CDR1 is SGHDT and CDR2 is YYEEEE. Trimming removed 0 bases at V and 4 bases at J, with 7 bases between. The CDR3 extends over 13 amino acids. The CDR3 nucleotides are TGTGCCAGCAGCTTGGGGGGCCTCTATGGCTACACCTTC. Its translation: CASSLGGLYGYTF.

The chain combines TRBV30 with TRBJ1-2; maybe TRBD1 (6 bases). Trimming removed 2 bases from V and 3 bases from J, with 10 bases in between. This CDR3 spans 13 amino acids. The germline V gene has CDR1 GTSNPN and CDR2 SVGIG (reference sequence). The CDR3 DNA follows: TGTGCCTGGAGTTCAGGGGTCGACTATGGCTACACCTTC. Its translation is CAWSSGVDYGYTF.

The chain has TRBV2 and TRBJ2-1; D remains unclear. This CDR3 comprises 11 residues. The germline V gene encodes CDR1 SNHLY and CDR2 FYNNEI. Trimming left V 4 bases short and J 12 bases short, with 10 bases between. The CDR3 loop is CASSAGLGQFF. The CDR3 DNA is TGTGCCAGCAGTGCGGGTCTGGGGCAGTTCTTC.

V usage is TRBV7-2 and J usage is TRBJ2-5; 10 bases are a match to TRBD1. After removal of 3 bases from V and 5 bases from J, the junction contained 3 bases not matched to a gene. Germline CDR1 is SGHTA and CDR2 is FQGNSA. This CDR3 has 14 residues. The CDR3 spells CASSLTGGLETQYF. Written as DNA, the CDR3 is TGTGCCAGCAGCTTGACAGGGGGCTTGGAGACCCAGTACTTC.

This chain connects TRBV5-1 to TRBJ2-7; 11 bases fit TRBD1. The CDR3 spans 14 residues. In germline, CDR1 is SGHRS, CDR2 YFSETQ. V gave up 7 bases and J gave up 5 bases; unmatched junction bases: 8. CDR3 DNA: TGCGCCAGCGAACCCGGGACAGGGGGAAACGAGCAGTACTTC. This codes for CASEPGTGGNEQYF.

The V call is TRBV7-9, the J call TRBJ1-4; D gene uncertain. The CDR3 sequence is 15 residues long. Trimming took 3 bases from V and 7 from J, leaving 15 bases between them. Germline-derived CDR1 and CDR2 are SEHNR and FQNEAQ (reference sequence). Written as DNA, the CDR3 is TGTGCCAGCAGCTTTTCGGGAAATTCGGGTGAAAAACTGTTTTTT. Its translation: CASSFSGNSGEKLFF. The full variable domain, rest sourced from reference TRBV7-9 and TRBJ1-4, is DTGVSQNPRHKITKRGQNVTFRCDPISEHNRLYWYRQTLGQGPEFLTYFQNEAQLEKSRLLSDRFSAERPKGSFSTLEIQRTEQGDSAMYLCASSFSGNSGEKLFFGSGTQLSVL.

The chain joins TRBV7-9 to TRBJ2-3, with D unresolved. Germline values: CDR1 SEHNR, CDR2 FQNEAQ (reference sequence). This CDR3 region has 12 residues. V lost 5 bases and J 8 bases, leaving 11 bases between the germline ends. CDR3 residues: CASSLGESTQYF. CDR3 nucleotide sequence: TGTGCCAGCAGCCTAGGCGAAAGTACGCAGTATTTT.

Concerning this clone: Other DNA sequences from this sample encode an identical CDR3 as well. This sequence joins TRBV7-3 and TRBJ1-1, with D possibly matching TRBD1 (6 bases). The CDR3 sequence is 13 residues long. The V end lost 5 bases, the J end lost 3 bases, and 10 bases lay between the germline ends. Per the germline V gene, CDR1 is SGHTA and CDR2 is FQGTGA. The CDR3 protein is CASSLDRHTEAFF. Here the CDR3 DNA reads TGTGCCAGCAGCCTCGACAGGCACACTGAAGCTTTCTTT.

The CDR3 DNA reads as TGTGCCAGCAGCTTACGGTACATCCACCGGGCCTTCGGGGAAGAGACCCAGTACTTC. This gives the protein CASSLRYIHRAFGEETQYF. The V call is TRBV7-9, the J call TRBJ2-5, with D perhaps TRBD2 (5 bases). The CDR3 sequence is 19 residues long. The germline V gene encodes CDR1 SEHNR and CDR2 FQNEAQ (reference sequence). V was cut by 2 bases and J by 3 bases, with 25 bases left in between.

This clone has a single count. The chain is built from TRBV7-9 and TRBJ2-1; 15 nucleotides align to TRBD2. Trimming removed 5 bases from V and 7 bases from J; junction bases left unmatched: 3. Germline V CDR1 and CDR2: SEHNR, FQNEAQ (reference sequence). The CDR3 sequence is 15 residues long. DNA for the CDR3: TGTGCCAGCAGCCCCGGGACTAGCGGGGGGAATGAGCAGTTCTTC. It is translated as CASSPGTSGGNEQFF.

The V gene is TRBV13, the J gene TRBJ1-2; D is unclear. Germline lookup yields CDR1 PRHDT and CDR2 FYEKMQ (reference sequence). This CDR3 is 14 amino acids long. The V end lost 3 bases, the J end lost 4 bases, and 12 bases lay between the germline ends. The CDR3 DNA follows: TGTGCCAGCAGCTTGTCGAGTTCGTTCTATGGCTACACCTTC. Translated: CASSLSSSFYGYTF. Together with reference TRBV13 and TRBJ1-2, the CDR3 gives the full variable domain: AAGVIQSPRHLIKEKRETATLKCYPIPRHDTVYWYQQGPGQDPQFLISFYEKMQSDKGSIPDRFSAQQFSDYHSELNMSSLELGDSALYFCASSLSSSFYGYTFGSGTRLTVV.

This sequence joins TRBV2 and TRBJ1-2; 8 nucleotides line up with TRBD1. The V segment lost 10 bases and the J segment 8 bases; nucleotides outside the gene matches: 15. CDR1 and CDR2 (germline): SNHLY, FYNNEI. This CDR3 is built from 14 residues. The CDR3 loop reads CATWDRNAMRGYTF. CDR3 coding DNA: TGTGCCACTTGGGACAGGAATGCGATGAGGGGCTACACCTTC.

This clone has just a few counts. This chain uses TRBV5-1 with TRBJ1-2, with TRBD1 matching over 9 bases. After removal of 0 bases from V and 6 bases from J, the junction contained 6 bases not matched to a gene. CDR3 length equals 15 residues. Germline V gives CDR1 SGHRS, CDR2 YFSETQ. CDR3 amino acids: CASSLAGTGSDGYTF. In DNA, the CDR3 is TGCGCCAGCAGCTTGGCCGGGACAGGGTCGGATGGCTACACCTTC. The entire variable domain, with the rest obtained from reference TRBV5-1 and TRBJ1-2, is as follows: KAGVTQTPRYLIKTRGQQVTLSCSPISGHRSVSWYQQTPGQGLQFLFEYFSETQRNKGNFPGRFSGRQFSNSRSEMNVSTLELGDSALYLCASSLAGTGSDGYTFGSGTRLTVV.

J is TRBJ2-1 and V is TRBV19; D unclear. The CDR3 runs to 16 residues. V was trimmed by 4 bases and J by 1 base, leaving 14 bases between them. CDR1 is LNHDA and CDR2 is SQIVND in the germline V gene (reference sequence). This CDR3 is CASSTTGSWSYNEQFF. As DNA, the CDR3 is TGTGCCAGTAGTACCACGGGTAGCTGGTCCTACAATGAGCAGTTCTTC. The full variable domain, completed using reference TRBV19 and TRBJ2-1, is DGGITQSPKYLFRKEGQNVTLSCEQNLNHDAMYWYRQDPGQGLRLIYYSQIVNDFQKGDIAEGYSVSREKKESFPLTVTSAQKNPTAFYLCASSTTGSWSYNEQFFGPGTRLTVL.

The rearrangement links TRBV2 to TRBJ2-7; TRBD2 agrees at 11 bases. Germline CDR1 SNHLY, CDR2 FYNNEI. The CDR3 consists of 15 residues. With 6 bases clipped from V and 4 bases from J, the junction kept 8 bases outside the gene matches. The CDR3, as DNA: TGTGCCAGCAGGGACACTAGCGGGGGCCCTTACGAGCAGTACTTC. Translated, it gives CASRDTSGGPYEQYF. The entire variable domain, with the rest obtained from reference TRBV2 and TRBJ2-7, is as follows: EPEVTQTPSHQVTQMGQEVILRCVPISNHLYFYWYRQILGQKVEFLVSFYNNEISEKSEIFDDQFSVERPDGSNFTLKIRSTKLEDSAMYFCASRDTSGGPYEQYFGPGTRLTVT.

This clone came up once. The chain employs TRBV7-3 and TRBJ2-2, with no clear D. Germline CDR1 and CDR2: SGHTA and FQGTGA. Trimming pared 5 bases from V and 2 bases from J, leaving 9 bases between. CDR3 length: 14 amino acids. CDR3 protein: CASSTRLNTGELFF. In DNA, the CDR3 is TGTGCCAGCAGCACGCGACTCAACACCGGGGAGCTGTTTTTT.

The genes are TRBV5-6 and TRBJ2-2, with 8 bases fitting TRBD1. With 1 base clipped from V and 1 base from J, the junction kept 3 bases outside the gene matches. The V gene's germline CDR1 is SGHDT and CDR2 YYEEEE. The CDR3 loop spans 16 amino acids. In nucleotides, the CDR3 is TGTGCCAGCAGCTTGTTTGGGACAGGGAACACCGGGGAGCTGTTTTTT. It is translated as CASSLFGTGNTGELFF.

The V call is TRBV7-3, the J call TRBJ2-1; 7 bases map to TRBD2. Germline V gene sequence: CDR1 SGHTA, CDR2 FQGTGA. The CDR3 loop spans 15 amino acids. With V trimmed by 3 bases and J by 0 bases, 2 bases remained unmatched. As DNA, the CDR3 is TGTGCCAGCAGCTTTGGCGGGGGCTCCTACAATGAGCAGTTCTTC. Encoded protein: CASSFGGGSYNEQFF.

The genes are TRBV6-2 or TRBV6-3 and TRBJ1-2, with TRBD1 identical over 7 bases. With 5 bases clipped from V and 6 bases from J, the junction kept 9 bases outside the gene matches. The germline gives CDR1 MNHEY, CDR2 SVGEGT. The CDR3 runs to 14 residues. As DNA, the CDR3 is TGTGCCAGCAGTCCGCGCCACAGGGGAAATGGCTACACCTTC. Translation: CASSPRHRGNGYTF.

This rearrangement joins TRBV5-1 to TRBJ2-1; TRBD1 matches at 10 bases. Germline V gene data show CDR1 as SGHRS and CDR2 as YFSETQ. The CDR3 is made up of 15 amino acids. V shed 6 bases, J shed 3 bases, and the junction held 6 bases outside the gene matches. CDR3 bases: TGCGCCAGCAACCTCGGGGACAGGGGCTACAATGAGCAGTTCTTC. It translates to CASNLGDRGYNEQFF.